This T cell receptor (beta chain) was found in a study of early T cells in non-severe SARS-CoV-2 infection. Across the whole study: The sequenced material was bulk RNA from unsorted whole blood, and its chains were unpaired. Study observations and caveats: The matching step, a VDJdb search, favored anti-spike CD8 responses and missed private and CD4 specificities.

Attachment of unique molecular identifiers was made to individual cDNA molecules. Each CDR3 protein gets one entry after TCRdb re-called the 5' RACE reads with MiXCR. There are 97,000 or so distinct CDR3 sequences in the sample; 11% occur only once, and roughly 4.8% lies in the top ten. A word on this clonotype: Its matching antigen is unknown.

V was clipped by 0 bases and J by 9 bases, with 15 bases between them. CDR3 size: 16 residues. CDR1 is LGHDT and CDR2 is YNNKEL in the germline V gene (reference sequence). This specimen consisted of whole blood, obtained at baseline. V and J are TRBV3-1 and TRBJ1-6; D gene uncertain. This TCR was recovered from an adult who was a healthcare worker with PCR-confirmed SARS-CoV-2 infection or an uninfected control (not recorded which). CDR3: CASSQERVVNGSPLHF. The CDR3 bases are TGTGCCAGCAGCCAAGAGCGGGTGGTGAATGGTTCACCCCTCCACTTT. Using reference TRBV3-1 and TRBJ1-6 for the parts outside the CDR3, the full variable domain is DTAVSQTPKYLVTQMGNDKSIKCEQNLGHDTMYWYKQDSKKFLKIMFSYNNKELIINETVPNRFSPKSPDKAHLNLHINSLELGDSAVYFCASSQERVVNGSPLHFGNGTRLTVT.